These T cell receptor beta chains were read from a single sample in a study of patients and donors after allogeneic stem cell transplantation. TCRdb re-called the RT-PCR reads with MiXCR, one entry per CDR3 protein. The sample carries fewer than 30,000 distinct CDR3 sequences, more than 8% recorded once. Sequencing used blood, either unsorted or a sorted T cell fraction (not recorded which). These receptors were obtained from a human donor who was either an allogeneic HSCT recipient or a stem cell or donor lymphocyte infusion donor (not recorded which). It is not recorded whose cells these are; they may come from a transplant donor. Each CDR3 is given with its conserved first and last residue. A D gene is named only where the DNA matches it firmly. Only part of the rows carry a size: once, few, many, or a class if the clone is expanded.

cdr3_nt cdr3_aa v_call clone_size d_call j_call
TGTGCCAGCAGTTTATGGGTAGCCGGAAGGGATGAGCAGTTCTTC CASSLWVAGRDEQFF TRBV28 many NA TRBJ2-1
TGTGCCAGCAGTGAAGCGGGGCCCCATGATACGCAGTATTTT CASSEAGPHDTQYF TRBV6-1 few NA TRBJ2-3
TGTGCCAGCAGCACTAGCGGGGGGCTTCGCACAGATACGCAGTATTTT CASSTSGGLRTDTQYF TRBV5-6 many TRBD2 TRBJ2-3
TGCAGTGCTCAGGACAGGGGGAAAGCCGGGGAGCTGTTTTTT CSAQDRGKAGELFF TRBV20-1 many TRBD1 TRBJ2-2
TGCAGCGTCCAGGACAGGACGAACACCGGGGAGCTGTTTTTT CSVQDRTNTGELFF TRBV29-1 medium-sized TRBD1 TRBJ2-2
TGTGCCAGCAGTTACCATTGGCCCCTTGGGGTGCCCTACGAGCAGTACTTC CASSYHWPLGVPYEQYF TRBV6-5 NA NA TRBJ2-7
TGTGCCAGCAGCCAAACACGGGGCGGCCATTCACCCCTCCACTTT CASSQTRGGHSPLHF TRBV7-9 few NA TRBJ1-6
TGCAGTGCCCATACACAGGGTGCTGAGCCCCAGCATTTT CSAHTQGAEPQHF TRBV20-1 many NA TRBJ1-5
TGTGCCAGCAGACTAGAGCTTGAGCAGTTCTTC CASRLELEQFF TRBV28 many NA TRBJ2-1
TGCAGTGCTAGCGGGCAGACCTACGAGCAGTACTTC CSASGQTYEQYF TRBV20-1 many NA TRBJ2-7
TGCAGCGTTGACACCTCTTTTGGCTATGGCTACACCTTC CSVDTSFGYGYTF TRBV29-1 many NA TRBJ1-2
TGTGCCAGCAGCTTAGTGTGGATGGGGTACGAGCAGTACTTC CASSLVWMGYEQYF TRBV7-2 few NA TRBJ2-7
TGTGCCAGCAGCTTAATCAGCAGGGAGAATTCACCCCTCCACTTT CASSLISRENSPLHF TRBV7-2 few NA TRBJ1-6
TGCAGTGCTATAGGGACAGGGGCAGGAGGCTACACCTTC CSAIGTGAGGYTF TRBV20-1 many TRBD1 TRBJ1-2
TGTGCCATCAGCCTAAATAGAGCGGACGTAAGCACAGATACGCAGTATTTT CAISLNRADVSTDTQYF TRBV10-3 many NA TRBJ2-3
TGTGCCAGCAGCGTAGAGTTAAGTTGGAGCGATGAGCAGTTCTTC CASSVELSWSDEQFF TRBV9 NA NA TRBJ2-1
TGTGCCAGCAGTTTCGGGACAGGGCGGCAGCCCCAGCATTTT CASSFGTGRQPQHF TRBV28 few TRBD1 TRBJ1-5
TGCAGTGCTAATCCCGGCTTCCGCGGGACAGGGGGCTATGGCTACACCTTC CSANPGFRGTGGYGYTF TRBV20-1 many TRBD1 TRBJ1-2
TGCGCCAGCGACAAGCAGGGTTCATTTAGCTCCTACGAGCAGTACTTC CASDKQGSFSSYEQYF TRBV23-1 few NA TRBJ2-7
TGTGCCAGCAGCTTGGGGACAGATCGCAATCAGCCCCAGCATTTT CASSLGTDRNQPQHF TRBV5-8 few NA TRBJ1-5
TGTGCCAGCTCACCACCGGGAGAGACCCAGTACTTC CASSPPGETQYF TRBV18 NA NA TRBJ2-5
TGTGCCAGCAGCTCGTCCGCCAGGGGAGGGGAGACCCAGTACTTC CASSSSARGGETQYF TRBV7-9 NA NA TRBJ2-5
TGTGCCAGCAGCTTAGTTGGCTACGGGGGGAAAGCGGGCAAAAACATTCAGTACTTC CASSLVGYGGKAGKNIQYF TRBV11-1 many TRBD2 TRBJ2-4
TGTGCCAGCAGCTTAAAAGGCGATCGGGGCACCGGGGAGCTGTTTTTT CASSLKGDRGTGELFF TRBV13 many NA TRBJ2-2
TGTGCCAGCACCCCATCAGTGGCGCTAGCGGGAAAGGATACGCAGTATTTT CASTPSVALAGKDTQYF TRBV5-4 many TRBD2 TRBJ2-3
TGTGCCAGCAGTTTATGGAGTTGGGGGGGTGCCAGCAAGCGGAAAAAACTGTTTTTT CASSLWSWGGASKRKKLFF TRBV28 NA NA TRBJ1-4
TGTGCCAGCAGCTCCTACGGACAGGGAAGGGCTTTCTTT CASSSYGQGRAFF TRBV7-9 NA TRBD1 TRBJ1-1
TGCAGTGCCAACGGCGGAATCCGACAGCCCCAGCATTTT CSANGGIRQPQHF TRBV20-1 few NA TRBJ1-5
TGTGCCATCAGCGGGAGGGGTGAGGCAGATACGCAGTATTTT CAISGRGEADTQYF TRBV10-3 NA TRBD2 TRBJ2-3
TGTGCCAGCAGCTTAGAAGGGGGCTCTGGAAACACCATATATTTT CASSLEGGSGNTIYF TRBV7-2 few NA TRBJ1-3
TGCAGTGCGAGGGCTAGCGGGGGCCAAGAGACCCAGTACTTC CSARASGGQETQYF TRBV20-1 many TRBD2 TRBJ2-5
TGTGCCAGCAGTTATACAGGGGATGGTGAGCAGTTCTTC CASSYTGDGEQFF TRBV12-3/TRBV12-4 many TRBD1 TRBJ2-1
TGCGCCAGCAGCCAACTAGCGGGGTCCAACAATGAGCAGTTCTTC CASSQLAGSNNEQFF TRBV4-1 medium-sized TRBD2 TRBJ2-1
TGTGCCAGCAGTTTAGCACAGGCGTATGCTTTCTTT CASSLAQAYAFF TRBV28 NA NA TRBJ1-1
TGTGCCAGCAGCGTAGGCATAGTACCCGGGGAGCTGTTTTTT CASSVGIVPGELFF TRBV9 many NA TRBJ2-2
TGCGCCAGCAGCTCGGACGGAAGAAATGAAAAACTGTTTTTT CASSSDGRNEKLFF TRBV5-1 many NA TRBJ1-4
TGTGCCTGGAGTCGTGACAGGTGGAATGAAAAACTGTTTTTT CAWSRDRWNEKLFF TRBV30 many NA TRBJ1-4
TGTGCCAGCTATCATTCTCGGGGAGGAGGGACCGGGGAGCTGTTTTTT CASYHSRGGGTGELFF TRBV28 many NA TRBJ2-2
TGTGCCAGCAGCCAAGGGGCAGGGCCGTTGAATGAGCAGTTCTTC CASSQGAGPLNEQFF TRBV3-1 medium-sized NA TRBJ2-1
TGTGCCAGCAGCTTGCTTACAGGGTTAACCGGGGAGCTGTTTTTT CASSLLTGLTGELFF TRBV7-9 many NA TRBJ2-2
TGCAGTGCTCCCCGGAGGAAGGGCGAAAGCACAGATACGCAGTATTTT CSAPRRKGESTDTQYF TRBV20-1 few NA TRBJ2-3
TGCGCCAGCAGCTTGGCCACGGCAGGGTACACCGGGGAGCTGTTTTTT CASSLATAGYTGELFF TRBV5-1 NA NA TRBJ2-2
TGCGCCAGCAGCCAAGCCTTGATTCGCGGTCGAAGGGCTTTCTTT CASSQALIRGRRAFF TRBV4-1 NA NA TRBJ1-1
TGTGCCAGCAGTATCGGAGGACAGCCCCAGCATTTT CASSIGGQPQHF TRBV27 NA NA TRBJ1-5
TGTGCCAGCAGTTTATTCTTCATTAGCATGGTGGCTGAAGCTTTCTTT CASSLFFISMVAEAFF TRBV28 NA NA TRBJ1-1
TGCACGGGGGCCCGGAACACTGAAGCTTTCTTT CTGARNTEAFF TRBV12-3/TRBV12-4 many NA TRBJ1-1
TGTGCCAGCAGTGGAACGCCAGGCGAGCAGTTCTTC CASSGTPGEQFF TRBV2 NA NA TRBJ2-1
TGCAGTGCTCCACAGGGGCCCCTAAATCAGCCCCAGCATTTT CSAPQGPLNQPQHF TRBV20-1 many TRBD1 TRBJ1-5
TGCAGCGCCGGTGCGAATGAGCAGTTCTTC CSAGANEQFF TRBV29-1 many NA TRBJ2-1
TGTGCCAGCTCACCGGCACAGGGGCTCTACAATGAGCAGTTCTTC CASSPAQGLYNEQFF TRBV18 many TRBD1 TRBJ2-1
TGTGCCAGCAGCTACTGGCAGAAGAACACTGAAGCTTTCTTT CASSYWQKNTEAFF TRBV3-1 many NA TRBJ1-1
TGTGCCAGCAGCCCCGGGTCGGGTTGGGTTGCCCAGCATTTT CASSPGSGWVAQHF TRBV28 few NA TRBJ1-5
TGTGCCAGCAGACCCGGGACAGCAGATATGGTGGGCTACACCTTC CASRPGTADMVGYTF TRBV27 medium-sized TRBD1 TRBJ1-2
TGTGCCAGCAGCCACAGAAGGGACTCCCCTGGAGGCGAGCAGTACTTC CASSHRRDSPGGEQYF TRBV3-1 many NA TRBJ2-7